Below are 23 T cell receptor beta chains sequenced from a single sample in a study of blood T cell repertoires in COVID-19 (dated by TCRdb to the early 2020s). Library method: the immunoSEQ multiplex PCR assay. TCRdb obtained this table from immuneACCESS and retained in-frame rearrangements with V and J assigned. These tables miss some clones; where compared with another copy, unresolved V genes account for less than half of the shortfall, and the remainder is unexplained. Within this sample are roughly 200,000 clones, with about 75% of them counted one time only. Around 7.9% of the sample comes from the top ten. Material: peripheral blood. These receptors all stem from a woman aged 45-65 years with active or convalescent COVID-19.

This sequence joins TRBV27 and TRBJ2-1; 8 positions agree with TRBD1. V shed 8 bases, J shed 6 bases, and the junction held 15 bases outside the gene matches. Looked up from germline, CDR1 is MNHEY and CDR2 is SMNVEV (reference sequence). This CDR3 region has 16 residues. This CDR3 is CASGKGRQGPPNEQFF. DNA for the CDR3: TGTGCCAGCGGGAAGGGTCGACAGGGGCCCCCCAATGAGCAGTTCTTC.

On this clone: Other nucleotide sequences in the sample specify the same CDR3. The rearrangement uses TRBV19 and TRBJ1-4; no clear D gene. The V gene's germline CDR1 is LNHDA and CDR2 SQIVND (reference sequence). This CDR3 is built from 12 residues. The V end was cut by 3 bases, the J end by 8 bases, with 7 bases between. DNA for the CDR3: TGTGCCAGTAGTATCCGTGGCGAAAAACTGTTTTTT. The encoded protein is CASSIRGEKLFF.

The rearrangement joins TRBV19 to TRBJ1-1, with D unresolved. The V and J ends lost 3 bases and 8 bases respectively, with 10 bases between them. CDR3 length: 12 amino acids. Germline V lookup: CDR1 LNHDA, CDR2 SQIVND (reference sequence). The CDR3 is CASSIGSGEAFF. CDR3 nucleotide sequence: TGTGCCAGTAGTATTGGGTCGGGGGAAGCTTTCTTT.

The chain uses TRBV5-1 and TRBJ2-3; 7 bases match TRBD1. The V gene end was trimmed by 4 bases and the J gene end by 3 bases; junction bases not matched to a gene: 5. The germline gives CDR1 SGHRS, CDR2 YFSETQ. This CDR3 is built from 14 residues. Written as DNA, the CDR3 is TGCGCCAGCAGCCCCGGGACAGCTACAGATACGCAGTATTTT. This encodes CASSPGTATDTQYF. Using reference TRBV5-1 and TRBJ2-3 for the parts outside the CDR3, the full variable domain is KAGVTQTPRYLIKTRGQQVTLSCSPISGHRSVSWYQQTPGQGLQFLFEYFSETQRNKGNFPGRFSGRQFSNSRSEMNVSTLELGDSALYLCASSPGTATDTQYFGPGTRLTVL.

This clone came up once. The rearrangement uses TRBV7-2 and TRBJ1-4; D possibly corresponds to TRBD1 (5 bases). Trimming removed 2 bases from V and 5 bases from J, with 12 bases in between. The CDR3 length is 15 residues. In germline, CDR1 is SGHTA, CDR2 FQGNSA. In DNA, the CDR3 is TGTGCCAGCAGCTTAACTTCCGGGGGAAATGAAAAACTGTTTTTT. This encodes CASSLTSGGNEKLFF.

The chain joins TRBV19 to TRBJ2-5; TRBD1 matches 9 bases. With 3 bases clipped from V and 3 bases from J, the junction kept 5 bases outside the gene matches. Germline CDR1 is LNHDA and CDR2 is SQIVND (reference sequence). CDR3 size: 15 residues. CDR3 nucleotides: TGTGCCAGTAGTATGGGACAGGGTTTGGAAGAGACCCAGTACTTC. Its protein product is CASSMGQGLEETQYF.

V is TRBV3-1 (or the pseudogene TRBV3-2) and J is TRBJ1-1; D unclear. The CDR3 runs to 16 residues. Between the trimmed V and J ends, which lost 3 bases and 1 base, there was a span of 15 bases. CDR1 is LGHDT, CDR2 YNNKEL, per germline (reference sequence). CDR3 in DNA: TGTGCCAGCAGCCACGGTTTGAGGAAGGAGAACACTGAAGCTTTCTTT. This gives the protein CASSHGLRKENTEAFF.

This clone was picked up a small number of times. V and J are TRBV6-5 and TRBJ1-4, with TRBD1 as a possible D gene (6 bases). CDR1 and CDR2 (germline): MNHEY, SVGAGI. The ends were cut back, 4 bases at V and 4 bases at J, with 10 bases in the middle. The CDR3 has 14 residues. As DNA, the CDR3 is TGTGCCAGCAGTTTCGGACAGTTTAATGAAAAACTGTTTTTT. It codes for CASSFGQFNEKLFF.

The sample holds a few counts of this clone. The chain uses TRBV4-3 and TRBJ2-5, with D unclear. Germline CDR1 reads LGHNA; CDR2 reads YSLEER. The CDR3 extends over 15 amino acids. V lost 1 base to trimming and J lost 3 bases, with 12 bases between them. CDR3 sequence (DNA): TGCGCCAGCAGCCAAGGGGTCAGACGGGAAGAGACCCAGTACTTC. Protein: CASSQGVRREETQYF.

As regards this clone: This CDR3 is also generated by other DNA sequences in the sample. The chain is built from TRBV18 and TRBJ2-5, with TRBD1 matching 9 bases. Germline CDR1 and CDR2: KGHSH and LQKENI. Germline trimming cut 3 bases from V and 5 bases from J; bases unmatched to any gene: 4. The CDR3 covers 14 residues. In DNA, the CDR3 is TGTGCCAGCTCACCCGGGACAGGGAGGGAGACCCAGTACTTC. This codes for CASSPGTGRETQYF.

This clone appeared a few times. The gene calls are TRBV9 and TRBJ1-1; D gene uncertain. Trimming stripped 0 bases from V and 2 bases from J, with 8 bases between. The length of the CDR3 is 14 residues. The V gene's germline CDR1 is SGDLS and CDR2 YYNGEE. CDR3 region: CASSVGGANTEAFF. The DNA of the CDR3 is TGTGCCAGCAGCGTAGGGGGAGCTAACACTGAAGCTTTCTTT. The entire variable domain, with the rest obtained from reference TRBV9 and TRBJ1-1, is as follows: DSGVTQTPKHLITATGQRVTLRCSPRSGDLSVYWYQQSLDQGLQFLIQYYNGEERAKGNILERFSAQQFPDLHSELNLSSLELGDSALYFCASSVGGANTEAFFGQGTRLTVV.

The V call is TRBV30, the J call TRBJ2-2, with TRBD2 as a possible D gene (7 bases). V gave up 3 bases and J gave up 6 bases, with 11 bases separating them. This CDR3 region has 13 residues. CDR1 is GTSNPN, CDR2 SVGIG, per germline (reference sequence). CDR3 nucleotide sequence: TGTGCCTGGAGGGGGGCGGGGGCCGGGGAGCTGTTTTTT. Translated, it gives CAWRGAGAGELFF.

The CDR3 reads CASSQDPRQVNTEAFF. For the CDR3, the DNA is TGCGCCAGCAGCCAAGATCCTCGACAGGTGAACACTGAAGCTTTCTTT. This rearrangement joins TRBV4-1 to TRBJ1-1, with a tentative D call TRBD1 (6 bases). Germline assignment: CDR1 MGHRA and CDR2 YSYEKL. V lost 0 bases and J 0 bases, leaving 11 bases between the germline ends. The CDR3 sequence is 16 residues long.

V and J are TRBV4-3 and TRBJ2-6, with 10 bases matching TRBD1. The CDR3 consists of 20 residues. CDR1 LGHNA and CDR2 YSLEER come from the germline V gene. V lost 5 bases, J lost 0 bases, and 13 bases stayed unmatched. The CDR3 DNA is TGCGCCAGCAGCTCCCACCTTCCGGGACAGGGGACCTCTGGGGCCAACGTCCTGACTTTC. It specifies CASSSHLPGQGTSGANVLTF.

The table lists this clone with a few counts. V is TRBV4-3 and J is TRBJ2-7; possibly TRBD2 for D (6 bases). The V end lost 0 bases, the J end lost 0 bases, and 12 bases lay between the germline ends. The CDR3 has 16 residues. Germline V gene lookup returns CDR1 LGHNA and CDR2 YSLEER. This CDR3 reads CASSQELAAGSYEQYF. CDR3 DNA sequence: TGCGCCAGCAGCCAAGAGTTAGCGGCGGGCTCCTACGAGCAGTACTTC.

The genes are TRBV30 and TRBJ1-3; D call uncertain. CDR1 is GTSNPN, CDR2 SVGIG, per germline (reference sequence). V lost 8 bases to trimming and J lost 0 bases, with 8 bases between them. The CDR3 has 12 residues. The CDR3 protein is CAQKVSGNTIYF. In DNA form, the CDR3 reads TGTGCCCAGAAAGTCTCTGGAAACACCATATATTTT. Based on the CDR3 plus reference TRBV30 and TRBJ1-3, the full variable domain is SQTIHQWPATLVQPVGSPLSLECTVEGTSNPNLYWYRQAAGRGLQLLFYSVGIGQISSEVPQNLSASRPQDRQFILSSKKLLLSDSGFYLCAQKVSGNTIYFGEGSWLTVV.

The chain has TRBV4-3 and TRBJ2-6, with a possible D match to TRBD2 (7 bases). V shed 0 bases and J shed 2 bases, with 14 bases lying between them. The CDR3 has 18 amino acids. Germline V CDR1 and CDR2: LGHNA, YSLEER. The CDR3 DNA sequence: TGCGCCAGCAGCCAAGAGCCTTGGGGGGGCCCTGGGGCCAACGTCCTGACTTTC. It yields the protein CASSQEPWGGPGANVLTF.

V and J are TRBV4-2 and TRBJ2-3; TRBD2 agrees at 9 bases. Germline values: CDR1 LGHNA, CDR2 YNFKEQ. The length of the CDR3 is 16 residues. V was pared by 4 bases and J by 5 bases, with 10 bases of the junction left unmatched. CDR3 residues: CASSPLRGRAGDTQYF. The CDR3 coding sequence is TGTGCCAGCAGCCCTCTTCGCGGGAGGGCGGGAGATACGCAGTATTTT.

The chain has TRBV30 and TRBJ1-1, with TRBD1 matching 7 bases. The CDR3 length is 14 residues. CDR1 is GTSNPN and CDR2 is SVGIG in the germline V gene (reference sequence). J lost 6 bases, V lost 4 bases, and 11 bases had no gene match. CDR3 DNA: TGTGCCTGGAAAAGAAACAGGGGAAGCCCTGAAGCTTTCTTT. This encodes CAWKRNRGSPEAFF.

The chain joins TRBV30 to TRBJ2-7, with TRBD1 matching 7 bases. This CDR3 is built from 13 residues. In germline, CDR1 is GTSNPN, CDR2 SVGIG (reference sequence). V lost 2 bases, J lost 7 bases, and 8 bases stayed unmatched. The CDR3 DNA follows: TGTGCCTGGAGTCCAACAGGGGTTTTGGAGCAGTACTTC. Translating it yields CAWSPTGVLEQYF.

V and J are TRBV9 and TRBJ2-3; weak D call: TRBD1 (5 bases). CDR1 is SGDLS, CDR2 YYNGEE, per germline. The CDR3 extends over 15 amino acids. V was clipped by 0 bases and J by 5 bases, with 13 bases between them. Here the CDR3 reads CASSVGPRVGDTQYF. For the CDR3, the DNA is TGTGCCAGCAGCGTAGGACCCAGGGTTGGAGATACGCAGTATTTT.

The chain couples TRBV7-9 to TRBJ2-5; perhaps TRBD2 as D (7 bases). Germline CDR1 reads SEHNR; CDR2 reads FQNEAQ (reference sequence). Trimming removed 6 bases from V and 4 bases from J, with 21 bases in between. CDR3 length equals 16 residues. The CDR3 region has the DNA TGTGCCAGCAGTACCCTGGAGGGGGAGGGGAGAGAGACCCAGTACTTC. Translation gives CASSTLEGEGRETQYF.

CDR3 loop: CSVSESLEGYTF. CDR3 coding DNA: TGCAGCGTTAGTGAAAGCCTCGAGGGCTACACCTTC. This chain uses TRBV29-1 with TRBJ1-2, with D unclear. CDR3 length: 12 amino acids. Germline CDR1 and CDR2: SQVTM and ANQGSEA. The V gene lost 5 bases and the J gene lost 8 bases, with 15 bases spanning the gap.